These 32 T cell receptor beta chains came from one sample sequenced in a study of blood T cell repertoires in COVID-19. The assay was immunoSEQ multiplex PCR, and TCRdb's table has in-frame clones only and misses some. This table has a few hundred thousand clones, nearly 90% appearing once. The material sequenced was PBMCs or T cells enriched from blood (not recorded which). The receptors were gathered from a woman in her 50s who had been exposed to COVID-19.

Only one count was recorded for this clone. J is TRBJ2-2 and V is TRBV5-1, with D possibly matching TRBD1 (6 bases). The CDR3 length is 16 residues. The V end was cut by 5 bases, the J end by 4 bases, with 18 bases between. Germline assignment: CDR1 SGHRS and CDR2 YFSETQ. CDR3 nucleotides: TGCGCCAGCAGTTCCAAAGGACAGACTATCACCGGGGAGCTGTTTTTT. The encoded protein is CASSSKGQTITGELFF.

This clone turned up a few times. The rearrangement joins TRBV2 to TRBJ2-7, with 10 nucleotides matching TRBD2. Germline V gives CDR1 SNHLY, CDR2 FYNNEI. CDR3 length: 14 residues. V lost 4 bases and J lost 2; bases outside the gene matches: 2. The CDR3 is CASSGTSGTYEQYF. The CDR3 coding sequence is TGTGCCAGCAGTGGGACTAGCGGCACCTACGAGCAGTACTTC.

The CDR3 DNA sequence: TGTGCCAGCAGCTTCAGGGGTGCTGGAAACACCATATATTTT. Translating it yields CASSFRGAGNTIYF. The rearrangement joins TRBV11-2 to TRBJ1-3, with a weak D call TRBD1 (6 bases). This CDR3 has 14 amino acids. The V end lost 3 bases, the J end lost 2 bases, and 8 bases lay between the germline ends. In germline, CDR1 is SGHAT, CDR2 FQNNGV.

This clone is a singleton in its sample. The V gene is TRBV5-1, the J gene TRBJ1-3; D perhaps matches TRBD1 (6 bases). V lost 4 bases and J lost 0, with 11 bases in between. Germline V gene data show CDR1 as SGHRS and CDR2 as YFSETQ. The CDR3 runs to 15 residues. CDR3: CASSITGSSGNTIYF. DNA for the CDR3: TGCGCCAGCAGCATCACAGGGAGCTCTGGAAACACCATATATTTT.

The chain uses TRBV3-1 (or the pseudogene TRBV3-2) and TRBJ2-2; D perhaps matches TRBD2 (6 bases). Germline CDR1 LGHDT, CDR2 YNNKEL (reference sequence). CDR3 length equals 17 residues. Trimming took 1 base from V and 6 from J, leaving 18 bases between them. CDR3 protein: CASSQVSRGPFPGELFF. The CDR3 nucleotides read TGTGCCAGCAGCCAAGTTTCGCGGGGACCTTTCCCCGGGGAGCTGTTTTTT.

This clone was detected only a few times. The chain is built from TRBV3-1 (or the pseudogene TRBV3-2) and TRBJ1-2, with 11 bases identical to TRBD1. Germline CDR1 and CDR2: LGHDT and YNNKEL (reference sequence). This CDR3 has 17 residues. Losses at the gene ends were 3 bases for V and 5 bases for J; bases not matched to a gene: 11. The CDR3 coding sequence is TGTGCCAGCAGCCATTTAGGACAGGGGGCAAAGGGGTATGGCTACACCTTC. Its protein product is CASSHLGQGAKGYGYTF.

The rearrangement joins TRBV12-3 or TRBV12-4 to TRBJ2-1, with a possible D match to TRBD1 (5 bases). The length of the CDR3 is 12 residues. Trimming stripped 2 bases from V and 9 bases from J, with 8 bases between. The DNA for the CDR3 is TGTGCCAGCAGTTTAATGCAGGGTGAGCAGTTCTTC. Translation: CASSLMQGEQFF.

The rearrangement joins TRBV15 to TRBJ2-3; the match to TRBD2 covers 8 bases. Trimming removed 2 bases from V and 2 bases from J; junction bases left unmatched: 6. The CDR3 sequence is 16 residues long. Germline assignment: CDR1 LNHNV and CDR2 YYDKDF (reference sequence). In DNA, the CDR3 is TGTGCCACCAGCAGATCCCGGGGGGGTTACACAGATACGCAGTATTTT. The encoded protein is CATSRSRGGYTDTQYF.

The J gene is TRBJ2-2, the V gene TRBV2, with 9 bases identical to TRBD1. The CDR3 is made up of 15 amino acids. Looked up from germline, CDR1 is SNHLY and CDR2 is FYNNEI. Trimming removed 6 bases from V and 3 bases from J; junction bases left unmatched: 5. CDR3 DNA: TGTGCCAGCAGCGCACAGGGGGCATACACCGGGGAGCTGTTTTTT. Translation: CASSAQGAYTGELFF.

The J gene is TRBJ1-5, the V gene TRBV5-6; 8 bases fit TRBD1. The CDR3 length is 16 residues. J was trimmed by 5 bases and V by 1 base; bases with no gene match: 8. In germline, CDR1 is SGHDT, CDR2 YYEEEE. The CDR3 DNA sequence: TGTGCCAGCAGCTTGCGGGACAGGTCCTACTATCAGCCCCAGCATTTT. It yields the protein CASSLRDRSYYQPQHF.

The chain carries TRBV5-6 and TRBJ1-4; D unresolved. V was pared by 2 bases and J by 14 bases, with 13 bases between. Germline V gene sequence: CDR1 SGHDT, CDR2 YYEEEE. The CDR3 contains 12 residues. The CDR3 nucleotides are TGTGCCAGCAGCTTATCTGTTAGTGCGCTGTTTTTT. Translation gives CASSLSVSALFF.

This CDR3 reads CAWSVGGLAIRETQYF. As DNA, the CDR3 is TGTGCCTGGAGTGTAGGTGGTCTAGCGATCAGGGAGACCCAGTACTTC. The chain uses TRBV30 and TRBJ2-5, with a possible D match to TRBD2 (6 bases). CDR3 length equals 16 residues. The germline V and J ends were trimmed by 0 bases and 5 bases, with 19 bases remaining between them. Germline CDR1 and CDR2: GTSNPN and SVGIG (reference sequence).

The chain has TRBV18 and TRBJ1-6; unclear D gene. Trimming left V 3 bases short and J 8 bases short, with 14 bases between. The CDR3 runs 15 residues. CDR1 is KGHSH, CDR2 LQKENI, per germline. CDR3 nucleotide sequence: TGTGCCAGCTCACCCCCGGGGATACGGGATTCACCCCTCCACTTT. Its protein is CASSPPGIRDSPLHF.

The chain combines TRBV5-8 with TRBJ1-2; D is ambiguous. V lost 0 bases to trimming and J lost 2 bases, with 14 bases between them. This CDR3 contains 16 residues. Germline V lookup: CDR1 SGHTS, CDR2 YDEGEE. CDR3 sequence reads: CASSLGGVLPNYGYTF. As DNA, the CDR3 is TGTGCCAGCAGCTTGGGCGGAGTTCTGCCCAACTATGGCTACACCTTC.

The genes are TRBV3-1 (or the pseudogene TRBV3-2) and TRBJ2-7; no clear D gene. Per germline, CDR1 LGHDT and CDR2 YNNKEL (reference sequence). Trimming stripped 3 bases from V and 5 bases from J, with 5 bases between. CDR3 length equals 11 residues. CDR3 DNA: TGTGCCAGCAGCCAGAGGAACGAGCAGTACTTC. Protein product: CASSQRNEQYF.

The rearrangement links TRBV18 to TRBJ1-5; D is possibly TRBD1 (6 bases). Trimming pared 5 bases from V and 0 bases from J, leaving 11 bases between. The CDR3 is 15 amino acids. Germline CDR1 KGHSH, CDR2 LQKENI. The CDR3 spells CASSSRQVSNQPQHF. CDR3 sequence (DNA): TGTGCCAGCTCATCGAGACAGGTTAGCAATCAGCCCCAGCATTTT.

The chain combines TRBV19 with TRBJ1-5; 7 nucleotides agree with TRBD1. CDR3 size: 14 residues. CDR1 is LNHDA and CDR2 is SQIVND in the germline V gene (reference sequence). The V gene end was trimmed by 3 bases and the J gene end by 6 bases; junction bases not matched to a gene: 5. The CDR3 DNA follows: TGTGCCAGTAGTATGACAGGGCCCGTTCAGCCCCAGCATTTT. Its protein is CASSMTGPVQPQHF.

The J gene is TRBJ1-6, the V gene TRBV28, with D perhaps matching TRBD1 (5 bases). Germline values: CDR1 MDHEN, CDR2 SYDVKM. The CDR3 consists of 15 residues. The germline V and J ends were trimmed by 6 bases and 10 bases, with 19 bases remaining between them. In DNA, the CDR3 is TGTGCCAGCAGGACTACTGGGGGGGTTGGGTCACCCCTCCACTTT. This gives the protein CASRTTGGVGSPLHF.

The V and J genes are TRBV5-1 and TRBJ2-3; 7 positions agree with TRBD1. V dropped 7 bases and J dropped 2; count of bases not matched to a gene: 7. The CDR3 is 14 amino acids. Germline CDR1 and CDR2: SGHRS and YFSETQ. Here the CDR3 DNA reads TGCGCCAGCGAGGGGGACAGCCACACAGATACGCAGTATTTT. Encoded protein: CASEGDSHTDTQYF. Full variable domain (remainder filled in from reference TRBV5-1 and TRBJ2-3): KAGVTQTPRYLIKTRGQQVTLSCSPISGHRSVSWYQQTPGQGLQFLFEYFSETQRNKGNFPGRFSGRQFSNSRSEMNVSTLELGDSALYLCASEGDSHTDTQYFGPGTRLTVL.

CDR3 protein: CATSRDLGGASGRYEQYF. The DNA for the CDR3 is TGTGCCACCAGCAGAGATTTGGGGGGGGCTAGCGGTAGATACGAGCAGTACTTC. V usage is TRBV15 and J usage is TRBJ2-7, with D possibly TRBD2 on 7 matching bases. Germline V lookup: CDR1 LNHNV, CDR2 YYDKDF (reference sequence). The CDR3 length is 18 residues. V shed 0 bases and J shed 4 bases, with 22 bases lying between them.

The chain joins TRBV11-2 to TRBJ2-1; 7 bases match TRBD2. With 1 base clipped from V and 6 bases from J, the junction kept 6 bases outside the gene matches. There are 15 residues in the CDR3. Germline assignment: CDR1 SGHAT and CDR2 FQNNGV. The CDR3 reads CASSLGAGGFNEQFF. The CDR3 DNA reads TGTGCCAGCAGCTTAGGTGCCGGGGGGTTCAATGAGCAGTTCTTC.

This chain uses TRBV5-1 with TRBJ1-3; D not certain. The CDR3 has 14 residues. Trimming cost V 0 bases and J 0 bases, with 4 bases left between them. CDR1 is SGHRS, CDR2 YFSETQ, per germline. DNA of the CDR3: TGCGCCAGCAGCTTGGTGGCCTCTGGAAACACCATATATTTT. Residues: CASSLVASGNTIYF.

CDR3 residues: CASSQPAGGVSEKLFF. The CDR3 nucleotides are TGTGCCAGCAGCCAGCCCGCAGGGGGCGTAAGCGAAAAACTGTTTTTT. The chain combines TRBV3-1 (or the pseudogene TRBV3-2) with TRBJ1-4, with 8 bases fitting TRBD1. The germline V gene encodes CDR1 LGHDT and CDR2 YNNKEL (reference sequence). The CDR3 totals 16 residues. V shed 3 bases and J 8 bases; nucleotides not matched to a gene: 11.

This clone has only one observation. The V and J genes are TRBV3-1 (or the pseudogene TRBV3-2) and TRBJ1-2, with D perhaps matching TRBD1 (5 bases). V shed 1 base and J shed 3 bases, with 9 bases lying between them. The CDR3 covers 14 residues. In germline, CDR1 is LGHDT, CDR2 YNNKEL (reference sequence). The CDR3 nucleotides read TGTGCCAGCAGCCAAGTTGACAGACACTATGGCTACACCTTC. It encodes CASSQVDRHYGYTF.

The V call is TRBV29-1, the J call TRBJ2-7; a weak D match, TRBD1 (5 bases). CDR1 and CDR2 from the germline V gene are SQVTM and ANQGSEA. V was trimmed by 7 bases and J by 11 bases, leaving 21 bases between them. This CDR3 is built from 12 residues. The CDR3 here is CSASSQGTPEYF. CDR3 nucleotides: TGCAGCGCCTCGTCTCAGGGTACCCCGGAGTACTTC.

The V and J genes are TRBV19 and TRBJ1-4; TRBD1 might be the D (5 bases). The CDR3 runs to 16 residues. Per germline, CDR1 LNHDA and CDR2 SQIVND (reference sequence). Trimming took off 5 bases at V and 0 bases at J, with 13 bases between the two ends. The CDR3 here is CASSPLTAPTNEKLFF. DNA of the CDR3: TGTGCCAGTAGTCCGCTGACAGCCCCAACTAATGAAAAACTGTTTTTT.

The chain carries TRBV18 and TRBJ2-3, with TRBD2 matching 7 bases. The CDR3 runs 14 residues. With V trimmed by 1 base and J by 3 bases, 1 base remained unmatched. The V gene's germline CDR1 is KGHSH and CDR2 LQKENI. The CDR3 spells CASSPRTRTDTQYF. The DNA of the CDR3 is TGTGCCAGCTCACCACGGACTAGGACAGATACGCAGTATTTT.

The chain is built from TRBV21-1 and TRBJ1-6; the listed D gene, TRBD1, was not tested against the DNA. TRBV21-1 is termed a pseudogene. CDR3 length: 19 amino acids. This CDR3 is CASSHTDVPGHPYNSPLHF. CDR3 in DNA: TGTGCCAGCAGCCACACTGATGTACCGGGACATCCATATAATTCACCCCTCCACTTT.

The CDR3 region has the DNA TGTGCCAGCAGCTCCGGGACAGGGCGATTCACAGATACGCAGTATTTT. It translates to CASSSGTGRFTDTQYF. The genes are TRBV28 and TRBJ2-3; 9 bases align to TRBD1. The CDR3 length is 16 residues. J gave up 2 bases and V 6 bases, and 9 bases lay outside the gene matches. Per the germline V gene, CDR1 is MDHEN and CDR2 is SYDVKM. Complete variable domain (other parts from reference TRBV28 and TRBJ2-3): DVKVTQSSRYLVKRTGEKVFLECVQDMDHENMFWYRQDPGLGLRLIYFSYDVKMKEKGDIPEGYSVSREKKERFSLILESASTNQTSMYLCASSSGTGRFTDTQYFGPGTRLTVL.

The chain links TRBV9 to TRBJ1-2, with 7 bases aligning to TRBD1. Germline V gene lookup returns CDR1 SGDLS and CDR2 YYNGEE. Trimming removed 4 bases from V and 0 bases from J; junction bases left unmatched: 12. This CDR3 is built from 17 residues. CDR3 sequence reads: CASSRPRQGPPNYGYTF. The CDR3, as DNA: TGTGCCAGCAGCAGGCCACGACAGGGCCCACCTAACTATGGCTACACCTTC.

The rearrangement uses TRBV19 and TRBJ2-1; 11 nucleotides align to TRBD2. The CDR3 runs to 16 residues. Per germline, CDR1 LNHDA and CDR2 SQIVND (reference sequence). Losses at the gene ends were 1 base for V and 7 bases for J; bases not matched to a gene: 6. The CDR3 protein is CASSIVPSGGSNEQFF. In DNA form, the CDR3 reads TGTGCCAGTAGTATAGTTCCTAGCGGGGGGTCTAATGAGCAGTTCTTC.

This rearrangement joins TRBV27 to TRBJ1-2; D gene ambiguous. CDR1 and CDR2 (germline): MNHEY, SMNVEV (reference sequence). Between the trimmed V and J ends, which lost 6 bases and 3 bases, there was a span of 11 bases. The CDR3 runs 13 residues. The CDR3 region has the DNA TGTGCCAGCAGCCTCGGGTTGGACTATGGCTACACCTTC. It specifies CASSLGLDYGYTF.